This T cell receptor (beta chain) was profiled in a study of T-cell reconstitution after alpha-beta-depleted transplantation in children. The V gene lost 3 bases and the J gene lost 9 bases, with 5 bases spanning the gap. Germline assignment: CDR1 SGHTA and CDR2 FQGTGA. The CDR3 sequence is 10 residues long. This clonotype was detected only a few times. Preparation of the TCRbeta library was carried out with unique molecular identifiers. TCRdb used MiXCR to reprocess the PCR reads, holding one entry per CDR3 protein. Of about 980,000 distinct CDR3 sequences listed, roughly 29% were seen once; the top ten hold approximately 30%.

This receptor was obtained from a boy younger than two who had a stem cell transplant for SCID, so the T cells may come from the graft donor. This specimen was PBMCs, mostly from graft donor cells, taken 360 days after TCRalphabeta/CD19-depleted stem cell transplant. This chain links TRBV7-3 with TRBJ2-5; no reliable D call. The CDR3 sequence: CASSFPSQYF. In DNA form, the CDR3 reads TGTGCCAGCAGCTTCCCGTCCCAGTACTTC.